The 4 T cell receptor beta chains below all came from one sample that was sequenced in a study of T-cell reconstitution after alpha-beta-depleted transplantation in children. The TCRbeta library was prepared with unique molecular identifiers. TCRdb re-called the PCR reads with MiXCR, one entry per CDR3 protein. The profile covers approximately 430,000 distinct CDR3 sequences, with about 17% appearing a single time and 25% to 35% taken by the ten largest. Specimen: PBMCs, mostly from graft donor cells, collected 360 days after TCRalphabeta/CD19-depleted stem cell transplant. The source is a boy under two years old who had a stem cell transplant for Wiskott-Aldrich syndrome, so the T cells may come from the graft donor.

The chain is built from TRBV24-1 and TRBJ2-3; D not resolved. Trimming cost V 6 bases and J 9 bases, with 9 bases left between them. CDR3 length: 11 residues. The germline gives CDR1 KGHDR, CDR2 SFDVKD. The CDR3 reads CATSSRSTQYF. The CDR3 coding sequence is TGTGCCACCAGTAGCCGGAGCACGCAGTATTTT.

This clonotype occurred a few times. This chain connects TRBV7-2 to TRBJ2-5; TRBD1 agrees at 7 bases. V lost 1 base and J lost 4; bases outside the gene matches: 6. Germline values: CDR1 SGHTA, CDR2 FQGNSA. This CDR3 has 15 amino acids. For the CDR3, the DNA is TGTGCCAGCAGCTTAGTCACAGGGGTAGTAGAGACCCAGTACTTC. Encoded protein: CASSLVTGVVETQYF. The whole variable domain, filled in from reference TRBV7-2 and TRBJ2-5, reads GAGVSQSPSNKVTEKGKDVELRCDPISGHTALYWYRQSLGQGLEFLIYFQGNSAPDKSGLPSDRFSAERTGGSVSTLTIQRTQQEDSAVYLCASSLVTGVVETQYFGPGTRLLVL.

This clonotype was counted a few times. The rearrangement joins TRBV20-1 to TRBJ2-7, with 7 positions matching TRBD1. V dropped 2 bases and J dropped 3; count of bases not matched to a gene: 7. Germline values: CDR1 DFQATT, CDR2 SNEGSKA (reference sequence). The CDR3 totals 14 residues. CDR3 sequence (DNA): TGCAGTGCTAGATCCCGGACAGGTGACTACGAGCAGTACTTC. It codes for CSARSRTGDYEQYF.

The V and J genes are TRBV3-1 and TRBJ2-4, with D tentatively TRBD1 (5 bases). The CDR3 has 16 residues. Germline CDR1 and CDR2: LGHDT and YNNKEL (reference sequence). V was trimmed by 4 bases and J by 0 bases, leaving 13 bases between them. Here the CDR3 DNA reads TGTGCCAGCAGCCCCCGACAGTTCCTAGCCAAAAACATTCAGTACTTC. Amino acid sequence: CASSPRQFLAKNIQYF.